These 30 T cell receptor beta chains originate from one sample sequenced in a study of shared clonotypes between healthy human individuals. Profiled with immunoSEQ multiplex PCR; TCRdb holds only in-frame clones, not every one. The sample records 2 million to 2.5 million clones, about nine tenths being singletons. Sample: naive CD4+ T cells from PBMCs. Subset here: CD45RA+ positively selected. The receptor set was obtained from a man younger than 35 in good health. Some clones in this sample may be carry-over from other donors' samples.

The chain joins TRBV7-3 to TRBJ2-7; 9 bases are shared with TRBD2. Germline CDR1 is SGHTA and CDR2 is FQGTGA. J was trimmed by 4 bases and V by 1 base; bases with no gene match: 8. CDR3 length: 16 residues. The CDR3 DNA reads TGTGCCAGCAGCTTAAGGGCTAGCGGGAACTATTACGAGCAGTACTTC. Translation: CASSLRASGNYYEQYF.

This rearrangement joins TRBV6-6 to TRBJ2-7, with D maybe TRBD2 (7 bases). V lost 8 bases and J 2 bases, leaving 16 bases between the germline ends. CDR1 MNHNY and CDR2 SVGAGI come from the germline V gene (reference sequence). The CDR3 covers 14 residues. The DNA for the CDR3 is TGTGCCAGCTCCTGGGGGGGGGCGACCTACGAGCAGTACTTC. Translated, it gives CASSWGGATYEQYF.

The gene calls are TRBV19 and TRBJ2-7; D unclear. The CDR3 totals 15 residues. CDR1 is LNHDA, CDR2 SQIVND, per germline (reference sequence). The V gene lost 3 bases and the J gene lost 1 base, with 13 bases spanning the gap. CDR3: CASSIVSSASYEQYF. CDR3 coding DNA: TGTGCCAGTAGTATTGTATCATCGGCTTCCTACGAGCAGTACTTC.

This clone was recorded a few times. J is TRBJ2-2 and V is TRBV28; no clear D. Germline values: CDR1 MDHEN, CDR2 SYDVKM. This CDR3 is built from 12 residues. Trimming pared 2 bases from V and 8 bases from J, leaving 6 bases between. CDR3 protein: CASSLMSGELFF. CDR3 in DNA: TGTGCCAGCAGTTTAATGTCTGGGGAGCTGTTTTTT.

CDR3 in DNA: TGTGCCAGCAGCGTAGTTGAGCGAAACACCGGGGAGCTGTTTTTT. This encodes CASSVVERNTGELFF. The chain is built from TRBV9 and TRBJ2-2; D is undetermined. V lost 0 bases, J lost 2 bases, and 8 bases lay in between. CDR3 length: 15 residues. Germline V gene data show CDR1 as SGDLS and CDR2 as YYNGEE.

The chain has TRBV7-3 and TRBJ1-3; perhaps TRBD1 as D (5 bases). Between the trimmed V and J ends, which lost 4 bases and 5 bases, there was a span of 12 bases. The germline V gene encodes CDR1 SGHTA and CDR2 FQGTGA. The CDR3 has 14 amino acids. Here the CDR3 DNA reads TGTGCCAGCAGCTCCAAGGGGACCAGAAACACCATATATTTT. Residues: CASSSKGTRNTIYF.

CDR3 loop: CASSLGGAGNIQYF. Written as DNA, the CDR3 is TGTGCCAGCAGCTTAGGGGGGGCCGGAAACATTCAGTACTTC. V is TRBV7-3 and J is TRBJ2-4, with D possibly being TRBD2 (7 bases). The CDR3 covers 14 residues. In germline, CDR1 is SGHTA, CDR2 FQGTGA. The V gene lost 2 bases and the J gene lost 6 bases, with 11 bases spanning the gap.

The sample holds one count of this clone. CDR3 DNA: TGTGCCAGCAGTTCTTTTAGCGGGATTTCCTACAATGAGCAGTTCTTC. Residues: CASSSFSGISYNEQFF. The chain links TRBV6-4 to TRBJ2-1, with TRBD2 identical over 8 bases. V lost 5 bases, J lost 1 base, and 7 bases stayed unmatched. The CDR3 consists of 16 residues. Looked up from germline, CDR1 is MRHNA and CDR2 is SNTAGT.

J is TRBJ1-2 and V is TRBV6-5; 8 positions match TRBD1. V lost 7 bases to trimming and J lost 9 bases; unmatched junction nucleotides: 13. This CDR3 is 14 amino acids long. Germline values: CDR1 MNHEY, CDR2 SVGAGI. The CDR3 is CASTGTGYGRSYTF. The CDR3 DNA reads TGTGCCAGCACCGGGACAGGTTATGGTCGTAGCTACACCTTC.

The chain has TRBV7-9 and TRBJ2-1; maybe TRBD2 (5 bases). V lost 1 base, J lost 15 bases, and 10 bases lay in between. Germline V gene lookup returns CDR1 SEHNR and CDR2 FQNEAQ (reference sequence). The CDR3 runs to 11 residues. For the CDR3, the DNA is TGTGCCAGCAGCTTAGACCGGGGAGTGTTCTTC. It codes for CASSLDRGVFF.

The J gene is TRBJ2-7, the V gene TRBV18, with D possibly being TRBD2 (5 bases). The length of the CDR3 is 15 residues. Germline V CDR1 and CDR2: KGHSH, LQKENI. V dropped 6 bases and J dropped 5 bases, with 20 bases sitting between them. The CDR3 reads CASSQVGAGLNEQYF. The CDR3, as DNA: TGTGCCAGCTCGCAGGTCGGCGCGGGCCTTAACGAGCAGTACTTC.

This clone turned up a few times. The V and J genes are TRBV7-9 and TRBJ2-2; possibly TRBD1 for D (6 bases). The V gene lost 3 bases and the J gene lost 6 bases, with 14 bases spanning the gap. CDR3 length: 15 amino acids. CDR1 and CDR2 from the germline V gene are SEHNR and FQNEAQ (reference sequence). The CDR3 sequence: CASSLVQGRSGELFF. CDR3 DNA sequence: TGTGCCAGCAGCTTGGTACAGGGCCGTTCCGGGGAGCTGTTTTTT.

The chain's CDR3 is CASSLGFANTEAFF. The CDR3, as DNA: TGTGCCAGCAGCTTGGGGTTTGCGAACACTGAAGCTTTCTTT. This sequence joins TRBV7-6 and TRBJ1-1; D gene ambiguous. Germline loops: CDR1 SGHVS, CDR2 FNYEAQ. CDR3 size: 14 residues. Trimming shortened V by 3 bases and J by 1 base, and 9 bases separated the two germline ends.

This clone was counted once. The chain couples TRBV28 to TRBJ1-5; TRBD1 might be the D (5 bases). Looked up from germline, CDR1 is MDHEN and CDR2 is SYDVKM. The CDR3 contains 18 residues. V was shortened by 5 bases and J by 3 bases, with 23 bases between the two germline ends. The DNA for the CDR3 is TGTGCCAGCAGTCCAGGCGGGGGGGGGATGCCCCTCAATCAGCCCCAGCATTTT. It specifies CASSPGGGGMPLNQPQHF.

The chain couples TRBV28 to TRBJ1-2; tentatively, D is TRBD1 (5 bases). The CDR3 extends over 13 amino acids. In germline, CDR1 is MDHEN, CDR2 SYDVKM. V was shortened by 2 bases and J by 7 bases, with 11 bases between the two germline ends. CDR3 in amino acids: CASSLRLGPGYTF. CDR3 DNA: TGTGCCAGCAGTTTACGTTTGGGACCTGGCTACACCTTC.

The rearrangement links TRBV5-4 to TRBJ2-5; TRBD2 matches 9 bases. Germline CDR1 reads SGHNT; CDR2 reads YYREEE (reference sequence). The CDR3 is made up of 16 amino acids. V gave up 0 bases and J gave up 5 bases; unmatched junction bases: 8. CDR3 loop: CASSLEGGRAMETQYF. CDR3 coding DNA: TGTGCCAGCAGCTTGGAGGGCGGGAGGGCGATGGAGACCCAGTACTTC.

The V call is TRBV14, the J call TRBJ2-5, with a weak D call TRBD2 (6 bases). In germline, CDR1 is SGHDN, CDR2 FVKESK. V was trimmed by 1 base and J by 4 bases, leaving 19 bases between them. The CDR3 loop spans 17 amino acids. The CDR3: CASSQGDWRTGRETQYF. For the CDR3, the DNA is TGTGCCAGCAGCCAAGGGGACTGGCGGACGGGGCGAGAGACCCAGTACTTC.

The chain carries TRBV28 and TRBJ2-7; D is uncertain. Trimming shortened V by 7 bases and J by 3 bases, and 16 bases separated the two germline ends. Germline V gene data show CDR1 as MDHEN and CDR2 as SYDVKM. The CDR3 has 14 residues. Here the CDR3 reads CASNGLGNHYEQYF. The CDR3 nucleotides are TGTGCCAGCAACGGTCTAGGGAACCACTACGAGCAGTACTTC.

The CDR3 protein is CASSLVPDGSYEQYF. CDR3 DNA: TGTGCCAGCAGCTTAGTGCCGGATGGCTCCTACGAGCAGTACTTC. The V call is TRBV7-2, the J call TRBJ2-7; no firm D call. Germline V gene lookup returns CDR1 SGHTA and CDR2 FQGNSA. The CDR3 is made up of 15 amino acids. Trimming shortened V by 1 base and J by 0 bases, and 10 bases separated the two germline ends.

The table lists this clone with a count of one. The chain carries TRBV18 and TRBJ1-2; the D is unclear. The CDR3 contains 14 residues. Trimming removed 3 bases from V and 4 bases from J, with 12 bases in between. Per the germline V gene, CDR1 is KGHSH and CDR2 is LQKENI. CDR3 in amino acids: CASSPAPTFYGYTF. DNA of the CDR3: TGTGCCAGCTCACCGGCCCCGACGTTCTATGGCTACACCTTC. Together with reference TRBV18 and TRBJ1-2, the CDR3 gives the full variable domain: NAGVMQNPRHLVRRRGQEARLRCSPMKGHSHVYWYRQLPEEGLKFMVYLQKENIIDESGMPKERFSAEFPKEGPSILRIQQVVRGDSAAYFCASSPAPTFYGYTFGSGTRLTVV.

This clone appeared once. The CDR3 protein is CASSLTAQRGSEQFF. The CDR3 nucleotides read TGTGCCAGCAGCTTAACGGCCCAGCGAGGAAGTGAGCAGTTCTTC. V is TRBV7-3 and J is TRBJ2-1; D gene unclear. Trimming took 0 bases from V and 9 from J, leaving 15 bases between them. The CDR3 loop spans 15 amino acids. CDR1 is SGHTA, CDR2 FQGTGA, per germline.

CDR3: CASSLIRGFNTEAFF. Here the CDR3 DNA reads TGTGCCAGCAGCCTTATTAGGGGTTTTAACACTGAAGCTTTCTTT. The chain is built from TRBV5-8 and TRBJ1-1, with D perhaps TRBD1 (5 bases). The CDR3 is made up of 15 amino acids. Looked up from germline, CDR1 is SGHTS and CDR2 is YDEGEE. Trimming took 4 bases from V and 2 from J, leaving 15 bases between them.

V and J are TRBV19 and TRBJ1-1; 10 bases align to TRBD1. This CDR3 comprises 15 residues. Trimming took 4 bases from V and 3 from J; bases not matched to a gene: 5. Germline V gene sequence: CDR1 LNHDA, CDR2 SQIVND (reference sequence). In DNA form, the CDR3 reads TGTGCCAGTAGTACTGGACAGGGGGTTGACACTGAAGCTTTCTTT. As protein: CASSTGQGVDTEAFF.

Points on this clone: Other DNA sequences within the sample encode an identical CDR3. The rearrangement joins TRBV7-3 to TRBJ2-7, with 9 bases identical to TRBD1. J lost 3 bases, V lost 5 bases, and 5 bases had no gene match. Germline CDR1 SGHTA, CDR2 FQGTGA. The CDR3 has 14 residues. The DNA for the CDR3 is TGTGCCAGCAGCCTGGGACAGGGTAACTACGAGCAGTACTTC. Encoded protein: CASSLGQGNYEQYF.

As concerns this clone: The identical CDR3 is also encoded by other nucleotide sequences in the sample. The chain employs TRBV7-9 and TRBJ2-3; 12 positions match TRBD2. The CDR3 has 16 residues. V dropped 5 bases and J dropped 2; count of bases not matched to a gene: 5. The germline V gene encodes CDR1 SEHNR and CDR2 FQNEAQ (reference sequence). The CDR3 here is CASSTGLAGLTDTQYF. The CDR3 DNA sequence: TGTGCCAGCAGCACCGGACTAGCGGGGCTCACAGATACGCAGTATTTT.

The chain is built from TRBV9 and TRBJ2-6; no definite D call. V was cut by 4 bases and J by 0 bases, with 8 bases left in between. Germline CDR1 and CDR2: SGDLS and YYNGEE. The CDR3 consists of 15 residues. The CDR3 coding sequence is TGTGCCAGCAGCTCCCAAGGCTCTGGGGCCAACGTCCTGACTTTC. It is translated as CASSSQGSGANVLTF. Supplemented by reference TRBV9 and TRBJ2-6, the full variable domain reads DSGVTQTPKHLITATGQRVTLRCSPRSGDLSVYWYQQSLDQGLQFLIQYYNGEERAKGNILERFSAQQFPDLHSELNLSSLELGDSALYFCASSSQGSGANVLTFGAGSRLTVL.

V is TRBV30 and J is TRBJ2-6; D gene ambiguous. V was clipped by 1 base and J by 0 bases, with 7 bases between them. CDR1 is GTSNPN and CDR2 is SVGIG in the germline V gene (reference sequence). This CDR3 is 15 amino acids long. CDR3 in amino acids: CAWSDLASGANVLTF. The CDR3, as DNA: TGTGCCTGGAGTGATCTGGCCTCTGGGGCCAACGTCCTGACTTTC.

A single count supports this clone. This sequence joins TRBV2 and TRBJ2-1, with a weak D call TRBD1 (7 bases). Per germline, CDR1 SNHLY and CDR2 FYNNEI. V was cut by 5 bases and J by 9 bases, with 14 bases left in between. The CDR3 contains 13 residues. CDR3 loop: CASSPGGRGEQFF. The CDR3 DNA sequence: TGTGCCAGCAGTCCAGGGGGGCGCGGTGAGCAGTTCTTC.

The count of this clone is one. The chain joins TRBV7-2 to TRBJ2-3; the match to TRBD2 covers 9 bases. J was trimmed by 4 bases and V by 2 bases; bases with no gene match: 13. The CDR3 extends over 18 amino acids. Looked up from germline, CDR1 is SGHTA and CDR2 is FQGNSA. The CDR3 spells CASSLLGVLREGADTQYF. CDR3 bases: TGTGCCAGCAGCTTATTAGGGGTCTTGCGGGAGGGGGCAGATACGCAGTATTTT.

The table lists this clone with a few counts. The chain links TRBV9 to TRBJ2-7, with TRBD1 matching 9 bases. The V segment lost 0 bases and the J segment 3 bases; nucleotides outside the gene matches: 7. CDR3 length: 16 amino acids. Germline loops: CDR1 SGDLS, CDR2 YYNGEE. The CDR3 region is CASSVAQDRGIYEQYF. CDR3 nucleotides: TGTGCCAGCAGCGTAGCCCAAGACAGGGGGATCTACGAGCAGTACTTC.